A single TCR beta chain is shown here with its context. The antigen remains undetermined. Trimming left V 4 bases short and J 6 bases short, with 20 bases between. The CDR3 covers 15 residues. The germline CDR1 and CDR2 sequences are SGHRS and YFSETQ. The sample comes from a study of T cell responses to AZD1222 COVID-19 vaccine. The overall study: Pooled in the analysis were second doses at about 4 or about 12 weeks. Study-wide results and caveats: Nearly half of spike-specific TCRs reportedly target unmutated variant regions. Donors in the cohort were predominantly white British and more often female, and clonal diversity was possibly underestimated. Researchers report vaccine-associated CD4 TCRs spanning spike, with dominance at 160-218 and 743-854.

Method: immunoSEQ multiplex PCR; TCRdb's copy keeps in-frame clones and lacks some. This sample has around 140,000 clones; more than 80% occur once, and the top ten carry around 1.6%. The rearrangement uses TRBV5-1 and TRBJ2-7; D gene uncertain. This TCR was sampled from an adult in good health. This specimen was peripheral blood, taken on day 0 of AZD1222 vaccination. CDR3 DNA sequence: TGCGCCAGCAGCCGTAATGGCGGTTTGCGGATCGAGCAGTACTTC. Translated: CASSRNGGLRIEQYF.